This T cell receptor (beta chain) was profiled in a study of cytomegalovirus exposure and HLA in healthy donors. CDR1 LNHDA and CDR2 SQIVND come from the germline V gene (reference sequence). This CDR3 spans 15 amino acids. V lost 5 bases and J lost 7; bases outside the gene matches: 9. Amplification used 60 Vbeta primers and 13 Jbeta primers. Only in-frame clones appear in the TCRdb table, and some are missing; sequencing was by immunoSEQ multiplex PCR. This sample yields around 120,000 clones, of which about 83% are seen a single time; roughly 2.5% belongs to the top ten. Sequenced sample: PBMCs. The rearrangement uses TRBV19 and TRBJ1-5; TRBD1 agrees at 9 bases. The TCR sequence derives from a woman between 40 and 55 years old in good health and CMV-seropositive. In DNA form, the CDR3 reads TGTGCCAGTAGTCCGCTAAACAGGGGGCAGCAGCCCCAGCATTTT. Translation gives CASSPLNRGQQPQHF.